Detailed here is one TCR beta chain. This entry is derived from a study of blood T cell repertoires in COVID-19. Overall study: COVID-19 samples, acute and convalescent, were from the United States, Italy and Spain. The analysed material was cDNA or gDNA that came from T cells, B-cell-depleted T cells, or PBMCs.

Germline V gene data show CDR1 as MDHEN and CDR2 as SYDVKM. V shed 1 base and J 0 bases; nucleotides not matched to a gene: 4. The CDR3 runs 17 residues. Methods used by the authors: Reference gene primer amplification in the assay estimated nucleated cell counts. The protocol was immunoSEQ multiplex PCR, while the TCRdb copy is restricted to in-frame clones and leaves out a portion. From that table come the V and J calls and clone size; the DNA was used to work out D and trimming. Of about 47,000 clones listed, 88% were seen once; the top ten hold over 2.5%. The chain joins TRBV28 to TRBJ1-5; 9 bases map to TRBD1. Material: peripheral blood. This sequence was found in a man between 50 and 59 years old with active COVID-19. CDR3 in amino acids: CASSLYGQGLSNQPQHF. CDR3 sequence (DNA): TGTGCCAGCAGTTTATACGGACAGGGGCTTAGCAATCAGCCCCAGCATTTT. Based on the CDR3 plus reference TRBV28 and TRBJ1-5, the full variable domain is DVKVTQSSRYLVKRTGEKVFLECVQDMDHENMFWYRQDPGLGLRLIYFSYDVKMKEKGDIPEGYSVSREKKERFSLILESASTNQTSMYLCASSLYGQGLSNQPQHFGDGTRLSIL.